The sequence of this TCR beta chain was determined in a study of blood T cell repertoires in COVID-19. Libraries were prepared by immunoSEQ multiplex PCR; TCRdb keeps only in-frame clonotypes and omits some of them. The table records 170,000 or so clones, approximately 84% of them present only once. This CDR3 is 13 amino acids long. Looked up from germline, CDR1 is SNHLY and CDR2 is FYNNEI. V lost 6 bases, J lost 6 bases, and 4 bases stayed unmatched. Sequencing was performed on peripheral blood. This receptor was identified in a man between 18 and 29 years old with active or convalescent COVID-19. The genes are TRBV2 and TRBJ1-2; 10 bases fit TRBD1. In nucleotides, the CDR3 is TGTGCCAGCAGAGACAGGGGGCCCAATGGCTACACCTTC. Protein product: CASRDRGPNGYTF.